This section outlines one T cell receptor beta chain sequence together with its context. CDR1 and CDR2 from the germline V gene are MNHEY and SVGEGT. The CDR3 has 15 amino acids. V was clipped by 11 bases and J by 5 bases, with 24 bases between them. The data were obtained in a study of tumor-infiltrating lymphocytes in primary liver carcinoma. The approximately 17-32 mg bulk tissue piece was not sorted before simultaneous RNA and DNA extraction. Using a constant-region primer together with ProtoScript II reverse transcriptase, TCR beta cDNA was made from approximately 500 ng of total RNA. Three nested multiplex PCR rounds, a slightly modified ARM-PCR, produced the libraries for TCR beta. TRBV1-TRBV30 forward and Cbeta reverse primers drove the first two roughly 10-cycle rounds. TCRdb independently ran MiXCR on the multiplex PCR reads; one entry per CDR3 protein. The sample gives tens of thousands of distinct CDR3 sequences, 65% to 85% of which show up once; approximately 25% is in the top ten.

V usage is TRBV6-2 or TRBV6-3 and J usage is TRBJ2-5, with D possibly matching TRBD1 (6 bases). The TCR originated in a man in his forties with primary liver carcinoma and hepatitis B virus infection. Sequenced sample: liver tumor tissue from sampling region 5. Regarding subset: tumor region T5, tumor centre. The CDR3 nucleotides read TGTGCCGGCGCCAGGGGCTGGAGTGATATGGAGACCCAGTACTTC. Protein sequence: CAGARGWSDMETQYF.